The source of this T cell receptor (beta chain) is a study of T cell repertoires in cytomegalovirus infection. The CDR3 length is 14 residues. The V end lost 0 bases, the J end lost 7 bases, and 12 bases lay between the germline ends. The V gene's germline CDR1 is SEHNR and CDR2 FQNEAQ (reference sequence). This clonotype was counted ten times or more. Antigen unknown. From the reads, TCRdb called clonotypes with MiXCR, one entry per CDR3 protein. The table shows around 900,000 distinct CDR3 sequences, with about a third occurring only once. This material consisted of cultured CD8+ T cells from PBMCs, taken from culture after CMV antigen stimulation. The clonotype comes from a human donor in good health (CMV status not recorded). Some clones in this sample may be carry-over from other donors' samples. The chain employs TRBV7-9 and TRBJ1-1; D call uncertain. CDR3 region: CASSLAGRAYEAFF. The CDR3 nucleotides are TGTGCCAGCAGCTTAGCTGGGAGGGCATATGAAGCTTTCTTT.